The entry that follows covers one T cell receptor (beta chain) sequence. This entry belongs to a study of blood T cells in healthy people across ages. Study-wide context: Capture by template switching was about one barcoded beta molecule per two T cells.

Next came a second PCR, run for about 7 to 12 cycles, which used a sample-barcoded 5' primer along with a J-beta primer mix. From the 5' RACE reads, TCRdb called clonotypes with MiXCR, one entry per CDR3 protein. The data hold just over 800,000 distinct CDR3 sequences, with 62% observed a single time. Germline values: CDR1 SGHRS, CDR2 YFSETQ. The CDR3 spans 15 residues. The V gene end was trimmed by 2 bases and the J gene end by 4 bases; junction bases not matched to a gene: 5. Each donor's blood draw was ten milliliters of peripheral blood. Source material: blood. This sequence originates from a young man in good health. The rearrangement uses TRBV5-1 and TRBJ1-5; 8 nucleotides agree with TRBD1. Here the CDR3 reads CASSFSTGANQPQHF. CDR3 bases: TGCGCCAGCAGCTTCTCGACAGGGGCTAATCAGCCCCAGCATTTT.